These T cell receptor beta chains were read from a single sample in a study of control samples from healthy donors and cancer patients. The protocol was immunoSEQ multiplex PCR, while the TCRdb copy is restricted to in-frame clones and leaves out a portion. This table holds around 100,000 clones, around 89% found once. What was sequenced was blood. The receptors stem from a woman in her 70s in good health. Each CDR3 is given with its conserved first and last residue. D genes are given only for firm matches.

TRBD2	TRBV7-3	TRBJ2-7	CASSTWGPTSGESYEQYF	TGTGCCAGCAGCACATGGGGTCCGACTAGCGGCGAATCCTACGAGCAGTACTTC
NA	TRBV19	TRBJ1-6	CASSILSSATQGNSPLHF	TGTGCCAGTAGTATTTTGTCCTCGGCGACCCAGGGTAATTCACCCCTCCACTTT
NA	TRBV19	TRBJ1-1	CASRNGVQNTEAFF	TGTGCCAGTCGCAACGGGGTCCAGAACACTGAAGCTTTCTTT
NA	TRBV5-5	TRBJ2-5	CASSWLDSQETQYF	TGTGCCAGCAGCTGGTTGGACAGCCAAGAGACCCAGTACTTC
TRBD1	TRBV7-8	TRBJ1-5	CASSLGQGVYQPQHF	TGTGCCAGCAGCTTGGGACAGGGGGTATATCAGCCCCAGCATTTT
NA	TRBV12-5	TRBJ1-3	CASGFWGTVGNTIYF	TGTGCTAGTGGTTTTTGGGGTACAGTTGGAAACACCATATATTTT
NA	TRBV10-3	TRBJ1-1	CAIMGQGGLAEAFF	TGTGCCATCATGGGGCAGGGCGGGTTGGCTGAAGCTTTCTTT
NA	TRBV12-3/TRBV12-4	TRBJ1-2	CASSSSDYGYTF	TGTGCCAGCAGCTCCAGTGACTATGGCTACACCTTC
TRBD1	TRBV19	TRBJ2-2	CASSIRGQTGELFF	TGTGCCAGTAGTATAAGGGGACAGACCGGGGAGCTGTTTTTT
NA	TRBV18	TRBJ1-5	CASSPGGERSNQPQHF	TGTGCCAGCTCACCAGGGGGGGAAAGGAGCAATCAGCCCCAGCATTTT
TRBD1	TRBV19	TRBJ1-1	CASSDRARLNTEAFF	TGTGCCAGTAGCGACAGGGCCCGATTGAACACTGAAGCTTTCTTT
NA	TRBV30	TRBJ1-3	CAWRGSGNTIYF	TGTGCCTGGAGAGGCTCTGGAAACACCATATATTTT